This T cell receptor (beta chain) emerged from a study of cytomegalovirus exposure and HLA in healthy donors. About the research overall: According to later analysis, the same platform produced the 120 or so validation and approximately 700 first-cohort repertoires.

This clone was counted a single time. Its antigen is unidentified. The CDR3 has 16 amino acids. Deletions cut 6 bases from V and 5 bases from J, with 22 bases between. CDR1 KGHSH and CDR2 LQKENI come from the germline V gene. The repertoire was sequenced with immunoSEQ multiplex PCR; TCRdb's copy has only in-frame clones and lacks some. The repertoire has 140,000 or so clones, roughly 87% of them found once; the top ten carry 4.5%. Findings and caveats of the study: Fewer than 200 TCR beta chains were listed as cytomegalovirus-associated. Reports described diagnosis of cytomegalovirus status by the classifier as highly specific and sensitive. Whilst most TCR sequences proved rare, a subset of public TCRs occurred across many donors.

This rearrangement joins TRBV18 to TRBJ1-1, with a tentative D call TRBD1 (5 bases). Sequencing was done on a sample of PBMCs. This receptor was identified in a man between 18 and 29 years old in good health and CMV-seropositive. The DNA for the CDR3 is TGTGCCAGCTCCCCCGTGGTCAGGGCGGTTGAAACTGAAGCTTTCTTT. Its protein is CASSPVVRAVETEAFF.